This entry concerns a single T cell receptor (beta chain). V gave up 3 bases and J gave up 5 bases, with 6 bases separating them. CDR3 length: 12 amino acids. In germline, CDR1 is MNHEY, CDR2 SMNVEV (reference sequence). The data originate from a study of OX40 agonist ivuxolimab in advanced cancers. As for the study in general: Patients in dose escalation had liver, melanoma, kidney or head and neck cancers. Of mixed ages from 23 to 79 and averaging about 56 years, the group was around 78% male.

Assay used: immunoSEQ multiplex PCR; TCRdb lists only in-frame clones, some missing. This table holds 70,000 to 95,000 clones, 94% found once. Systemic immunosuppression or a history of autoimmune disease excluded patients. This sample comprised CD4+ or CD8+ T cells sorted from blood, obtained in a trial of the OX40 agonist ivuxolimab. The clonotype originates from an adult with an advanced solid tumor such as melanoma, head and neck, liver or kidney cancer. The V and J genes are TRBV27 and TRBJ2-3, with unresolved D. Here the CDR3 DNA reads TGTGCCAGCAGTTTGGTAGGAGATACGCAGTATTTT. This encodes CASSLVGDTQYF.